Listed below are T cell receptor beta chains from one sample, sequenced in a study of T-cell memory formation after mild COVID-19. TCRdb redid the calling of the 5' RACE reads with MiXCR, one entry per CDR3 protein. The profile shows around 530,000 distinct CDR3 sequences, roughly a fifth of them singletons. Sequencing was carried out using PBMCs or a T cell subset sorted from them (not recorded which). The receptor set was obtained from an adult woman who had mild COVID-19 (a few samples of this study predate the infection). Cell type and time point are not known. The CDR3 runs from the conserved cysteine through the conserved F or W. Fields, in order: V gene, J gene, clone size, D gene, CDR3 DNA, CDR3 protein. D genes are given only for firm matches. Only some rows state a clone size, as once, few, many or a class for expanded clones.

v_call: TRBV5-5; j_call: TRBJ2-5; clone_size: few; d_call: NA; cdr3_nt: TGTGCCAGCAGCCGGACAGACTCACCCCTTCAGTACTTC; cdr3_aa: CASSRTDSPLQYF
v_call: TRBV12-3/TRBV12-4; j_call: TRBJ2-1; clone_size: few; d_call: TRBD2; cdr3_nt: TGTGCCAGCAGTTTAGCGCCAAGCGGGAGAGCCGCGTTCTTC; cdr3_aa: CASSLAPSGRAAFF
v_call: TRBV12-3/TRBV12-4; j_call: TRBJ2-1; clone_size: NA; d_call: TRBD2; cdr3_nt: TGTGCCAGCAGTTTAGTCCTAGCGGGAACGAATGAGCAGTTCTTC; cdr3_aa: CASSLVLAGTNEQFF
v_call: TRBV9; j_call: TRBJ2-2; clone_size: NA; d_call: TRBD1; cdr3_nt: TGTGCCAGCAGCAACAGGGGTGGAACCGGGGAGCTGTTTTTT; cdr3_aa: CASSNRGGTGELFF
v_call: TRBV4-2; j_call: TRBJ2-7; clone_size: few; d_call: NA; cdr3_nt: TGTGCCAGCAGCCAAGCCACTACATCCTACGAGCAGTACTTC; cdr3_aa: CASSQATTSYEQYF
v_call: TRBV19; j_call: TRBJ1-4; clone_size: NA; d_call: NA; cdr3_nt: TGTGCCTCGCGGGACCACGATCTAACAACTAATGAAAAACTGTTTTTT; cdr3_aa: CASRDHDLTTNEKLFF
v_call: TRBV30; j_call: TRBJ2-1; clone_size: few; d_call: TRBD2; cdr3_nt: TGTGCCTGGAGTGTGGCAGCGGGAGGGCCCAATGAGCAGTTCTTC; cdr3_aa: CAWSVAAGGPNEQFF
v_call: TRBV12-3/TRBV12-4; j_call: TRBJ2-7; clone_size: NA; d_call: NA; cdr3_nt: TGTGCCAGCAGTTTAGCGGGGGCAGGGACCCACGAGCAGTACTTC; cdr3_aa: CASSLAGAGTHEQYF
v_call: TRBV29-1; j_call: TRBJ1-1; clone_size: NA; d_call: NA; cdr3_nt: TGCAGCGTTATGCAGGACACACGGAGTCGGAACACTGAAGCTTTCTTT; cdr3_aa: CSVMQDTRSRNTEAFF
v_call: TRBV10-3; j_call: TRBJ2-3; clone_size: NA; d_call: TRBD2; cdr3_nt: TGTGCCATCAGTGGGACTAGCGGGAGGGCCGCAGATACGCAGTATTTT; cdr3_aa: CAISGTSGRAADTQYF